This T cell receptor beta chain stems from a study of blood T cell repertoires in COVID-19. This study enrolled people aged about 18 to 90 from under 25 US geographic areas. The CDR3 spans 15 residues. The germline gives CDR1 MNHEY, CDR2 SMNVEV (reference sequence). V trimming: 8 bases; J trimming: 1 base; junction bases outside the gene matches: 8. Generated by immunoSEQ multiplex PCR, the TCRdb table keeps only in-frame clones and is missing some. The sample includes fewer than 250,000 clones, approximately 84% of them seen just once. This clone was detected only once. Sequenced sample: PBMCs or T cells enriched from blood (not recorded which). The TCR was taken from a woman aged 25 to 45 who had recovered from COVID-19. V and J are TRBV27 and TRBJ2-3; TRBD2 matches at 8 bases. CDR3 coding DNA: TGTGCCAGCGCACGGCCGACTAGCGGCACAGATACGCAGTATTTT. It codes for CASARPTSGTDTQYF.